These 5 T cell receptor beta chains were sequenced from one sample in a study of blood T cell repertoires in COVID-19. The protocol was immunoSEQ multiplex PCR, while the TCRdb copy is restricted to in-frame clones and leaves out a portion. Among about 55,000 clones listed, roughly nine tenths were seen once. The sequenced material came from peripheral blood. The receptor set was obtained from a man aged 40-49 years with acute or convalescent COVID-19.

This sequence joins TRBV7-9 and TRBJ1-3; D is perhaps TRBD1 (5 bases). In germline, CDR1 is SEHNR, CDR2 FQNEAQ (reference sequence). V was shortened by 7 bases and J by 5 bases, with 12 bases between the two germline ends. This CDR3 is built from 13 residues. The DNA of the CDR3 is TGTGCCAGCACGGGCCAGGGCAGAAACACCATATATTTT. As protein: CASTGQGRNTIYF.

This rearrangement joins TRBV6-5 to TRBJ1-4; no reliable D call. V was pared by 6 bases and J by 8 bases, with 16 bases between. Germline V gene sequence: CDR1 MNHEY, CDR2 SVGAGI. This CDR3 spans 14 amino acids. The CDR3 is CASRSRSGYEKLFF. The CDR3 bases are TGTGCCAGCAGAAGCCGGTCGGGATACGAAAAACTGTTTTTT.

The count of this clone is one. The gene calls are TRBV27 and TRBJ2-1, with D maybe TRBD2 (7 bases). The CDR3 is 14 residues long. V dropped 6 bases and J dropped 2 bases, with 11 bases sitting between them. Germline CDR1 MNHEY, CDR2 SMNVEV (reference sequence). CDR3 loop: CASRLGGPYNEQFF. The CDR3 bases are TGTGCCAGCAGATTGGGGGGGCCCTACAATGAGCAGTTCTTC.

The chain uses TRBV19 and TRBJ1-1, with a possible D match to TRBD1 (5 bases). Germline assignment: CDR1 LNHDA and CDR2 SQIVND (reference sequence). CDR3 length: 13 residues. Trimming took 7 bases from V and 5 from J, leaving 14 bases between them. The CDR3 loop reads CASMDGGRTEAFF. The CDR3, as DNA: TGTGCCAGTATGGACGGGGGGAGGACTGAAGCTTTCTTT.

This chain connects TRBV30 to TRBJ2-7; 8 bases are shared with TRBD2. There are 13 residues in the CDR3. Germline V lookup: CDR1 GTSNPN, CDR2 SVGIG (reference sequence). Trimming removed 3 bases from V and 4 bases from J; junction bases left unmatched: 5. In DNA form, the CDR3 reads TGTGCCTGGAGGCGAGCGGGAGTGTACGAGCAGTACTTC. This codes for CAWRRAGVYEQYF.